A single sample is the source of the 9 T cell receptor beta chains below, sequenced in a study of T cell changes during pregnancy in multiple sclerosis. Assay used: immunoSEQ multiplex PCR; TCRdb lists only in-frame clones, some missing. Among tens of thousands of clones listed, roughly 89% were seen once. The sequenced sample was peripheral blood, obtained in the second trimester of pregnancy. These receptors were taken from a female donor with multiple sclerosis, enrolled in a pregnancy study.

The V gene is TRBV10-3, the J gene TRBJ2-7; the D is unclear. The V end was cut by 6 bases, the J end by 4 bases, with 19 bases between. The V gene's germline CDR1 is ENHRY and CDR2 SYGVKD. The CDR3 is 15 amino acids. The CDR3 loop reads CAISAPAGLGYEQYF. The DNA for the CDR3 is TGTGCCATCAGCGCCCCTGCCGGGTTAGGTTACGAGCAGTACTTC.

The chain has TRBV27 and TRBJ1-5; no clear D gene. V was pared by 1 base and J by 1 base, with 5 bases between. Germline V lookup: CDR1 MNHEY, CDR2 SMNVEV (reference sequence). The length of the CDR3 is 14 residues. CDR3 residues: CASSLFSSNQPQHF. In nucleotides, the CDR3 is TGTGCCAGCAGTTTATTCTCGAGCAATCAGCCCCAGCATTTT.

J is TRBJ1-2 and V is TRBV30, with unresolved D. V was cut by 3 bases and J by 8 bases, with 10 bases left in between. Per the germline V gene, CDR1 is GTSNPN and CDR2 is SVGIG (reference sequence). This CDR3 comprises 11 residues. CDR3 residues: CAWRPLGGYTF. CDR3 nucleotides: TGTGCCTGGAGGCCCCTCGGGGGCTACACCTTC. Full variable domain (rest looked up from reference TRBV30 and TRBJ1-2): SQTIHQWPATLVQPVGSPLSLECTVEGTSNPNLYWYRQAAGRGLQLLFYSVGIGQISSEVPQNLSASRPQDRQFILSSKKLLLSDSGFYLCAWRPLGGYTFGSGTRLTVV.

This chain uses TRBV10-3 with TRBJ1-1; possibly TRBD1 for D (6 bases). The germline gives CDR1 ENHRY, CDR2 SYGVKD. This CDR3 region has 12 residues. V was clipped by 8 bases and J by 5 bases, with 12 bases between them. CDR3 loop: CAIGGARTEAFF. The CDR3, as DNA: TGTGCCATCGGGGGGGCGCGGACTGAAGCTTTCTTT.

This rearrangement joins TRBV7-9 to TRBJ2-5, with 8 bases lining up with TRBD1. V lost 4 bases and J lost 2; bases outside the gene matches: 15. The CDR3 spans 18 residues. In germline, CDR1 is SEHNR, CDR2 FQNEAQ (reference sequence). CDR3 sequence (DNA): TGTGCCAGCAGCTCCCGGAGGGCCGAGGGACAGGTTCAAGAGACCCAGTACTTC. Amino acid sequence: CASSSRRAEGQVQETQYF.

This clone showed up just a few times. The DNA for the CDR3 is TGTGCCAGCAGCTTCGGGGTAGACACTGAAGCTTTCTTT. This translates into CASSFGVDTEAFF. The chain carries TRBV7-3 and TRBJ1-1, with D uncertain. The ends were cut back, 3 bases at V and 3 bases at J, with 8 bases in the middle. The CDR3 spans 13 residues. From germline, CDR1 is SGHTA and CDR2 FQGTGA.

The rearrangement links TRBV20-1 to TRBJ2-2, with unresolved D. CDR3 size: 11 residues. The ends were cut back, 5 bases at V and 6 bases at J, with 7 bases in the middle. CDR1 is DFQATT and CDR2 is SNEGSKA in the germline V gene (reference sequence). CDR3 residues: CSAFSPGELFF. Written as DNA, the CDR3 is TGCAGTGCTTTTAGCCCCGGGGAGCTGTTTTTT.

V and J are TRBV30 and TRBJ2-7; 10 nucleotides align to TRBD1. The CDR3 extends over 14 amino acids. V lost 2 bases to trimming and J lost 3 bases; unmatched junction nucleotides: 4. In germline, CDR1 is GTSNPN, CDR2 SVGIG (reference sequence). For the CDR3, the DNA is TGTGCCTGGAGTACGACAGGGGGCTTCTACGAGCAGTACTTC. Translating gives CAWSTTGGFYEQYF.

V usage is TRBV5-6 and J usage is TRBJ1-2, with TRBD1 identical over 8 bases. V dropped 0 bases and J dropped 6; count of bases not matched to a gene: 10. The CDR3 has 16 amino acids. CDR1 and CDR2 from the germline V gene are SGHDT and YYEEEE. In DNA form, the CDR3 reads TGTGCCAGCAGCTTGGTAGACAGGGGAACCGCTGATGGCTACACCTTC. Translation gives CASSLVDRGTADGYTF. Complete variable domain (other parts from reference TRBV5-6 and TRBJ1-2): DAGVTQSPTHLIKTRGQQVTLRCSPKSGHDTVSWYQQALGQGPQFIFQYYEEEERQRGNFPDRFSGHQFPNYSSELNVNALLLGDSALYLCASSLVDRGTADGYTFGSGTRLTVV.